Below, one T cell receptor beta chain is given with its context. Germline lookup yields CDR1 SGHTS and CDR2 YDEGEE. The CDR3 runs to 15 residues. Trimming cost V 2 bases and J 4 bases; bases outside gene matches: 3. The sample comes from a study of T cell changes during pregnancy in multiple sclerosis. Generated by immunoSEQ multiplex PCR, the TCRdb table keeps only in-frame clones and is missing some. The sample has roughly 58,000 clones, 90% to 95% seen once; the top ten hold about 3%. The rearrangement links TRBV5-8 to TRBJ2-3; 11 nucleotides agree with TRBD2. The sequencing used CD8+ T cells from peripheral blood mononuclear cells, collected in the third trimester of pregnancy. The TCR was taken from a female donor with multiple sclerosis, enrolled in a pregnancy study. For the CDR3, the DNA is TGTGCCAGCAGCTTACTAGCGGGAGTCTCAGATACGCAGTATTTT. As protein: CASSLLAGVSDTQYF.